This TCR beta chain is from a study of CD8 T cells in Susac syndrome. RNA, at roughly 0.5 to 1 ug, was reverse transcribed with random hexamers. TCRdb processed the immunoSEQ multiplex PCR reads anew with MiXCR; each CDR3 protein has one entry. The sample carries approximately 25,000 distinct CDR3 sequences, 90% to 95% recorded once. CDR1 KGHDR and CDR2 SFDVKD come from the germline V gene. There are 14 residues in the CDR3. The V gene end was trimmed by 4 bases and the J gene end by 6 bases; junction bases not matched to a gene: 4. The sample was CD8+ T cells from PBMCs. The V gene is TRBV24-1, the J gene TRBJ1-2, with 10 bases matching TRBD1. This clonotype originated in a human donor with Susac syndrome. CDR3 in amino acids: CATSDPGTGDGYTF. The CDR3 region has the DNA TGTGCCACCAGTGACCCAGGGACAGGGGATGGCTACACCTTC.